The following is a T cell receptor (beta chain) sequence with its context. Its specificity is not known. The assay was immunoSEQ multiplex PCR, and TCRdb's table has in-frame clones only and misses some. The data contain roughly 250,000 clones, about 90% of them singletons. This specimen comes from a study of cytomegalovirus exposure and HLA in healthy donors. Study results and caveats: It was found in a later analysis that first-cohort TCR clusters tended to co-occur in the 130 or so validation repertoires. As confirmed in vitro, a few CMV-associated chains were specific for CMV antigens.

The donors were part of the validation cohort, which consisted of under 150 subjects and was separate from the first cohort of 666 subjects. The V and J ends lost 1 base and 4 bases, in that order; junction bases with no gene match: 6. The CDR3 is made up of 16 amino acids. Germline assignment: CDR1 SGHAT and CDR2 FQNNGV. The sequence derives from a woman younger than 45 in good health and CMV-seropositive. The sequencing sample was made of PBMCs. This chain joins TRBV11-2 and TRBJ2-1, with TRBD2 matching 8 bases. DNA for the CDR3: TGTGCCAGCAGCTTAGTTGCGGGACTAGGGTACAATGAGCAGTTCTTC. Protein: CASSLVAGLGYNEQFF.